These 11 T cell receptor beta chains were sequenced from one sample in a study of shared clonotypes between healthy human individuals. Produced via immunoSEQ multiplex PCR; TCRdb's table is partial and in-frame only. In the table there are some 1 million clones, about 77% of which are singletons. The sample comprised memory CD4+ T cells sorted from blood. This sample's subset: CD45RA-negative fraction. The receptor source for this set is a man between 18 and 35 years old in good health.

This chain connects TRBV7-2 to TRBJ1-1; possibly TRBD1 for D (6 bases). Trimming shortened V by 4 bases and J by 6 bases, and 15 bases separated the two germline ends. Germline loops: CDR1 SGHTA, CDR2 FQGNSA. There are 14 residues in the CDR3. Written as DNA, the CDR3 is TGTGCCAGCAGCTCCCGGGCGGGACAAGCTGAAGCTTTCTTT. This gives the protein CASSSRAGQAEAFF. Combining the CDR3 with reference TRBV7-2 and TRBJ1-1 gives the whole variable domain GAGVSQSPSNKVTEKGKDVELRCDPISGHTALYWYRQSLGQGLEFLIYFQGNSAPDKSGLPSDRFSAERTGGSVSTLTIQRTQQEDSAVYLCASSSRAGQAEAFFGQGTRLTVV.

Note on this clone: A much larger clone lies a single base off, so this may be a read error. The chain recombines TRBV7-9 with TRBJ1-2, with D tentatively TRBD1 (5 bases). Per the germline V gene, CDR1 is SEHNR and CDR2 is FQNEAQ (reference sequence). CDR3 length: 13 residues. Between the trimmed V and J ends, which lost 5 bases and 5 bases, there was a span of 12 bases. The CDR3 DNA reads as TGTGCCAGCAGCCGAGGGACGGCTTATGGCTACACCTTC. Its translation: CASSRGTAYGYTF.

This chain connects TRBV7-8 to TRBJ2-5; 8 nucleotides match TRBD1. V gave up 4 bases and J gave up 0 bases; unmatched junction bases: 4. The CDR3 has 15 amino acids. In germline, CDR1 is SGHVS, CDR2 FQNEAQ. CDR3 DNA: TGTGCCAGCAGCTCGGGACAGGCCGACCAAGAGACCCAGTACTTC. Translation gives CASSSGQADQETQYF.

The chain couples TRBV19 to TRBJ2-3, with 8 bases aligning to TRBD2. J lost 4 bases, V lost 7 bases, and 13 bases had no gene match. CDR3 length: 16 residues. From germline, CDR1 is LNHDA and CDR2 SQIVND (reference sequence). The CDR3 coding sequence is TGTGCCAGTACCGACCGGATAGCGGGGAGAGCAGATACGCAGTATTTT. The encoded protein is CASTDRIAGRADTQYF. The full variable domain, completed using reference TRBV19 and TRBJ2-3, is DGGITQSPKYLFRKEGQNVTLSCEQNLNHDAMYWYRQDPGQGLRLIYYSQIVNDFQKGDIAEGYSVSREKKESFPLTVTSAQKNPTAFYLCASTDRIAGRADTQYFGPGTRLTVL.

This clone was found once. The CDR3 nucleotides read TGTGCCAGCAGCTCGTTTAATCAGCCCCAGCATTTT. Encoded protein: CASSSFNQPQHF. V is TRBV5-6 and J is TRBJ1-5; D not certain. V lost 3 bases and J 4 bases, leaving 5 bases between the germline ends. CDR1 and CDR2 (germline): SGHDT, YYEEEE. This CDR3 is built from 12 residues.

The chain uses TRBV27 and TRBJ1-3; D unclear. Per the germline V gene, CDR1 is MNHEY and CDR2 is SMNVEV (reference sequence). The CDR3 is 13 amino acids. V gave up 6 bases and J gave up 5 bases, with 11 bases separating them. The CDR3 DNA reads as TGTGCCAGCAGGAGGGAGGGAAGAAACACCATATATTTT. Its protein is CASRREGRNTIYF.

V is TRBV7-9 and J is TRBJ1-5; 8 nucleotides match TRBD1. CDR1 is SEHNR, CDR2 FQNEAQ, per germline (reference sequence). There are 17 residues in the CDR3. V shed 5 bases and J 4 bases; nucleotides not matched to a gene: 13. This CDR3 is CASSRETGGSFNQPQHF. The CDR3 nucleotides read TGTGCCAGCAGCCGAGAAACAGGGGGGAGCTTTAATCAGCCCCAGCATTTT.

The chain recombines TRBV5-1 with TRBJ2-1; D remains unclear. Germline CDR1 and CDR2: SGHRS and YFSETQ. CDR3 size: 17 residues. Trimming left V 0 bases short and J 2 bases short, with 15 bases between. CDR3 sequence reads: CASSLALVVGPYNEQFF. CDR3 DNA: TGCGCCAGCAGCTTGGCCTTGGTAGTGGGCCCCTACAATGAGCAGTTCTTC.

This chain connects TRBV21-1 to TRBJ2-7; the table assigns TRBD1, which was not confirmed against the DNA. TRBV21-1 is flagged as a pseudogene. CDR3 size: 13 residues. CDR3 sequence (DNA): TGTGCCAGCAGCTACCGACAGGGCTACGAGCAGTACTTC. Its protein is CASSYRQGYEQYF.

This clone has a handful of counts. The chain has TRBV6-1 and TRBJ1-1; weak D call: TRBD1 (6 bases). V was trimmed by 5 bases and J by 1 base, leaving 11 bases between them. The germline CDR1 and CDR2 sequences are MNHNS and SASEGT. There are 14 residues in the CDR3. The CDR3 region has the DNA TGTGCCAGCAGTCTCTCGACAGGGAACACTGAAGCTTTCTTT. Translation gives CASSLSTGNTEAFF.

Comments on this clone: The same CDR3 also results from other DNA sequences found in this sample. The chain links TRBV5-4 to TRBJ1-2, with D hard to call. CDR1 and CDR2 (germline): SGHNT, YYREEE (reference sequence). This CDR3 has 13 amino acids. Trimming left V 3 bases short and J 4 bases short, with 10 bases between. The CDR3 bases are TGTGCCAGCAGCTCGCCTGGTGGCTATGGCTACACCTTC. This sequence encodes CASSSPGGYGYTF.